Presented here are 16 T cell receptor beta chains from one specimen sequenced in a study of T cell responses to AZD1222 COVID-19 vaccine. Clones were read by immunoSEQ multiplex PCR, and TCRdb kept only the in-frame ones, dropping some. The repertoire holds around 150,000 clones, with roughly 90% as singletons. The sample was peripheral blood, taken 28 days after the second AZD1222 dose. The receptors come from an adult who received the AZD1222 COVID-19 vaccine.

V is TRBV19 and J is TRBJ1-5; D call uncertain. There are 15 residues in the CDR3. Germline lookup yields CDR1 LNHDA and CDR2 SQIVND (reference sequence). V shed 3 bases and J shed 4 bases, with 13 bases lying between them. CDR3 DNA: TGTGCCAGTAGTATGAGGGCAGGCATGAATCAGCCCCAGCATTTT. It translates to CASSMRAGMNQPQHF.

The chain recombines TRBV6-5 with TRBJ1-6; D gene uncertain. This CDR3 is 14 amino acids long. Per germline, CDR1 MNHEY and CDR2 SVGAGI. V was pared by 6 bases and J by 7 bases, with 13 bases between. CDR3 protein: CASRPPGRNSPLHF. The DNA of the CDR3 is TGTGCCAGCAGGCCGCCCGGAAGGAATTCACCCCTCCACTTT.

The chain is built from TRBV19 and TRBJ1-6; 7 nucleotides align to TRBD1. The V gene end was trimmed by 10 bases and the J gene end by 14 bases; junction bases not matched to a gene: 20. This CDR3 spans 15 amino acids. Germline V CDR1 and CDR2: LNHDA, SQIVND (reference sequence). The CDR3 coding sequence is TGTGCCACTCAGGCTTCGGGACAGCGGCAAGGAGCCCTCCACTTT. Protein product: CATQASGQRQGALHF.

The V and J genes are TRBV7-3 and TRBJ2-1; TRBD2 agrees at 8 bases. Germline V gene data show CDR1 as SGHTA and CDR2 as FQGTGA. The CDR3 loop spans 16 amino acids. Germline trimming cut 4 bases from V and 0 bases from J; bases unmatched to any gene: 5. CDR3 nucleotides: TGTGCCAGCAGCTCTGTACTAGCGGCCTCCTACAATGAGCAGTTCTTC. Encoded protein: CASSSVLAASYNEQFF.

Of note for this clone: One end of the junction does not line up with germline, which may come from a read error. This sequence joins TRBV9 and TRBJ1-2; D gene uncertain. CDR3 size: 12 residues. Germline V lookup: CDR1 SGDLS, CDR2 YYNGEE. CDR3 DNA: TGTGCCAGCAGGGTAGCCAACTATGGCTACACCTTC. Its translation is CASRVANYGYTF.

The chain combines TRBV11-2 with TRBJ2-7, with TRBD2 matching 7 bases. The germline CDR1 and CDR2 sequences are SGHAT and FQNNGV. The CDR3 covers 16 residues. The J segment lost 4 bases and the V segment lost 5 bases, leaving 14 bases of the junction unmatched. The CDR3 spells CASSPMGEGRRYEQYF. CDR3 nucleotides: TGTGCCAGCAGCCCCATGGGGGAGGGGAGGAGGTACGAGCAGTACTTC.

The chain uses TRBV9 and TRBJ2-2; D is uncertain. CDR3 size: 13 residues. The V end lost 2 bases, the J end lost 6 bases, and 8 bases lay between the germline ends. Per the germline V gene, CDR1 is SGDLS and CDR2 is YYNGEE. The CDR3 protein is CASSVLSSGELFF. Here the CDR3 DNA reads TGTGCCAGCAGCGTTTTGTCTTCCGGGGAGCTGTTTTTT.

The rearrangement joins TRBV6-6 to TRBJ2-7; D is possibly TRBD2 (6 bases). Germline V gives CDR1 MNHNY, CDR2 SVGAGI (reference sequence). V gave up 0 bases and J gave up 3 bases, with 15 bases separating them. This CDR3 is built from 16 residues. The CDR3 protein is CASSYSGGSRDYEQYF. As DNA, the CDR3 is TGTGCCAGCAGTTACTCGGGAGGTTCTCGCGACTACGAGCAGTACTTC.

Here the CDR3 DNA reads TGTGCCAGCAGCGCGATAACAGGGGACACTGAAGCTTTCTTT. Its translation: CASSAITGDTEAFF. The chain uses TRBV9 and TRBJ1-1, with TRBD1 matching over 7 bases. This CDR3 is 14 amino acids long. Germline lookup yields CDR1 SGDLS and CDR2 YYNGEE. The V gene end was trimmed by 3 bases and the J gene end by 3 bases; junction bases not matched to a gene: 5. Variable domain in full (rest from reference TRBV9 and TRBJ1-1): DSGVTQTPKHLITATGQRVTLRCSPRSGDLSVYWYQQSLDQGLQFLIQYYNGEERAKGNILERFSAQQFPDLHSELNLSSLELGDSALYFCASSAITGDTEAFFGQGTRLTVV.

The chain has TRBV10-3 and TRBJ2-2, with 8 bases lining up with TRBD1. Looked up from germline, CDR1 is ENHRY and CDR2 is SYGVKD. V shed 4 bases, J shed 4 bases, and the junction held 2 bases outside the gene matches. CDR3 length: 14 residues. DNA for the CDR3: TGTGCCATCAGTGGGACAGGGCCCACCGGGGAGCTGTTTTTT. Translated: CAISGTGPTGELFF.

The chain recombines TRBV24-1 with TRBJ1-3, with a weak D call TRBD1 (5 bases). Per the germline V gene, CDR1 is KGHDR and CDR2 is SFDVKD. The CDR3 is made up of 14 amino acids. Trimming removed 12 bases from V and 0 bases from J, with 14 bases in between. CDR3 sequence reads: CAPKTVPSGNTIYF. The CDR3 DNA reads TGTGCCCCTAAGACAGTCCCCTCTGGAAACACCATATATTTT.

CDR3 DNA sequence: TGTGCCAGCAGCCCAGGACTAGCGGGAGTAGAGCAGTTCTTC. This gives the protein CASSPGLAGVEQFF. The chain combines TRBV7-9 with TRBJ2-1; 13 nucleotides agree with TRBD2. The germline V gene encodes CDR1 SEHNR and CDR2 FQNEAQ (reference sequence). This CDR3 is built from 14 residues. J was trimmed by 10 bases and V by 5 bases; bases with no gene match: 5.

As regards this clone: Other DNA sequences in this specimen translate into the identical CDR3. The rearrangement links TRBV5-1 to TRBJ2-2; the D is unclear. The CDR3 loop spans 14 amino acids. CDR1 SGHRS and CDR2 YFSETQ come from the germline V gene. Deletions cut 0 bases from V and 5 bases from J, with 8 bases between. The CDR3 bases are TGCGCCAGCAGCTTGGTGGTAGGAACCGGGGAGCTGTTTTTT. Its protein product is CASSLVVGTGELFF.

V gene TRBV2 combines with J gene TRBJ2-5, with 9 bases fitting TRBD2. The CDR3 runs 11 residues. Germline CDR1 is SNHLY and CDR2 is FYNNEI. After removal of 7 bases from V and 11 bases from J, the junction contained 5 bases not matched to a gene. The CDR3 DNA is TGTGCCAGCACCGGAACTAGCGGGCAGTACTTC. Residues: CASTGTSGQYF. The full variable domain, completed using reference TRBV2 and TRBJ2-5, is EPEVTQTPSHQVTQMGQEVILRCVPISNHLYFYWYRQILGQKVEFLVSFYNNEISEKSEIFDDQFSVERPDGSNFTLKIRSTKLEDSAMYFCASTGTSGQYFGPGTRLLVL.

The V and J genes are TRBV7-2 and TRBJ2-3; 12 nucleotides line up with TRBD1. With 1 base clipped from V and 5 bases from J, the junction kept 4 bases outside the gene matches. Germline V CDR1 and CDR2: SGHTA, FQGNSA. This CDR3 has 16 amino acids. Here the CDR3 DNA reads TGTGCCAGCAGCTTAGGGGACAGGGGGCGCCAAGATACGCAGTATTTT. As protein: CASSLGDRGRQDTQYF.

This clone was recorded only once. The chain employs TRBV19 and TRBJ1-1; 8 positions agree with TRBD1. CDR1 and CDR2 from the germline V gene are LNHDA and SQIVND (reference sequence). Trimming at V came to 9 bases and at J to 4 bases, leaving 7 bases not matched to a gene. This CDR3 has 13 residues. CDR3 loop: CASRQGRVTEAFF. CDR3 in DNA: TGTGCCAGCCGACAGGGGCGCGTCACTGAAGCTTTCTTT.